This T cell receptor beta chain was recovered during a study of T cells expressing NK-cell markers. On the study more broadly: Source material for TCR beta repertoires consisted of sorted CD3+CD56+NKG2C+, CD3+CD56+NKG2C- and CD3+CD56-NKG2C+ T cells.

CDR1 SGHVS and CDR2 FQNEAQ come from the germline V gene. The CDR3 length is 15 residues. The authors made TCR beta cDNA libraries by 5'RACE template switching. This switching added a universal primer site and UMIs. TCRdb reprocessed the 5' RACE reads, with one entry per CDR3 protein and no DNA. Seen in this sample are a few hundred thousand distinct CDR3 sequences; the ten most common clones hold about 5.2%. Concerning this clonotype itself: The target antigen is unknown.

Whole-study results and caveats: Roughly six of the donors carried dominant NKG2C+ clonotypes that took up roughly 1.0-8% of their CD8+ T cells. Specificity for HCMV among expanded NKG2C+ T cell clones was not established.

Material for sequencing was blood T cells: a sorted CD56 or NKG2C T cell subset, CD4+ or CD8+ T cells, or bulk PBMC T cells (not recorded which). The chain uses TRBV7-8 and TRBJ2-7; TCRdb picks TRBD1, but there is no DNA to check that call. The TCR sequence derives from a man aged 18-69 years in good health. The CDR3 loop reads CASSILRDRAYEQYF.